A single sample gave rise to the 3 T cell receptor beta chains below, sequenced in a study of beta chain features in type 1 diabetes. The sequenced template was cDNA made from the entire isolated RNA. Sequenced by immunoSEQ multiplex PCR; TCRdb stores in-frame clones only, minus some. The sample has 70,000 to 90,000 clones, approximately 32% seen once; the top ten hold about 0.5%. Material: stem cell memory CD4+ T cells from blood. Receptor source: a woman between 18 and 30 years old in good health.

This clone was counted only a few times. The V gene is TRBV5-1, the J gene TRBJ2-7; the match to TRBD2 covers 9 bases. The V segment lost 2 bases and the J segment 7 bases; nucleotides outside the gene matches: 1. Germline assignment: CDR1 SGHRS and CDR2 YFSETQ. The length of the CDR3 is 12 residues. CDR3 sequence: CASSFTSGEQYF. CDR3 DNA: TGCGCCAGCAGCTTTACTAGCGGGGAGCAGTACTTC.

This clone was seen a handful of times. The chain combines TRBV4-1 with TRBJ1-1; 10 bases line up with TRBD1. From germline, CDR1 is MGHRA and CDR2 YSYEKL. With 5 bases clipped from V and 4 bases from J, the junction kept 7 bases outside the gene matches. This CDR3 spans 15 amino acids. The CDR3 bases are TGCGCCAGCAGCGCCTCGACAGGGGGCCTCACTGAAGCTTTCTTT. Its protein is CASSASTGGLTEAFF.

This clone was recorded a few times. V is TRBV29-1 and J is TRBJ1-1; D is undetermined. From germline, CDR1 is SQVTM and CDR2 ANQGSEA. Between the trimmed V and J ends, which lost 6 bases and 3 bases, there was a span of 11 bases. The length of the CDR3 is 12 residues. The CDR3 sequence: CSVRTEDTEAFF. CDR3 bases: TGCAGCGTCCGGACTGAGGACACTGAAGCTTTCTTT.